Detailed here is one T cell receptor (beta chain). This clone was picked up one time. The antigen it recognizes is unknown. There are no base qualities to consult, and no much larger clone falls within one base. Library method: the immunoSEQ multiplex PCR assay. Per the authors' processing: To diagnose cytomegalovirus status from the catalog of TCR beta chain sequences, a statistical classification framework was built. What TCRdb holds here is the immuneACCESS table cut down to in-frame rearrangements. Part of the clones is not present; checked against another copy, under half of the missing clones reflect an unresolved V gene, and the others are unexplained. V and J calls and clone size are copied from that table; D and trimming were computed from the DNA. For this sample there are around 250,000 clones; around 91% appear just once. Clones ranked in the top ten supply 0.3% to 0.4% of the sample. This sample was taken from a study of cytomegalovirus exposure and HLA in healthy donors (dated 2017 in TCRdb). With respect to the entire study: According to a later analysis, one platform produced both the 120 validation repertoires and the 666 repertoires of the first cohort. The study was designed to test whether signatures of past pathogen exposure could be identified by cataloging public T cell receptors. Besides the first cohort of 550 to 750 subjects, a separate validation cohort made up of 120 different subjects was used. To predict cytomegalovirus infection status, the study brought together high-throughput TCR immunosequencing, statistical association of individual TCRs with disease status, and machine learning.

At the junction V is shortened by 4 bases and J by 4 bases, with 21 bases in between. CDR1 and CDR2 (SGHDT, YYEEEE) derive from the germline V gene. The CDR3 spans 17 residues, from the cysteine through the phenylalanine. CDR3 DNA only is kept here, 51 bases in frame from base 1. The donors belonged to the validation cohort of about 120 subjects, which was separate from the roughly 670-subject first cohort. What the research found in general, with its limitations: The classifier was reported to diagnose cytomegalovirus status with high specificity and sensitivity in both the original and validation cohorts. All 120 or so repertoires were used to score co-occurrence in the validation cohort in a later analysis, because that analysis had no HLA typing for the cohort. A later analysis found that TCRs clustered in the first cohort also tended to co-occur in the 100 to 150 validation repertoires, with 94% of cluster scores above 0. The study listed approximately 150 TCR beta chains as associated with cytomegalovirus. In vitro tests confirmed that a few of the cytomegalovirus-associated TCR beta chains recognize cytomegalovirus antigens. Across donors, most TCR sequences were observed very rarely, whereas some public TCRs were present in many individuals. The authors suggested that the approach could potentially be extended to other disease states and immunological phenotypes.

In this chain, TRBV5-6 is recombined with TRBJ1-5, with no confidently assigned D gene. This receptor was taken from a young woman in good health and CMV-seronegative. Sequencing was performed on PBMCs. The nucleotide sequence is given as TGTGCCAGCAGCCTTTCTACGTCCCCCGTCGATAATCAGCCCCAGCATTTT. Its coded protein is CASSLSTSPVDNQPQHF.